The 31 T cell receptor beta chains below all came from one sample that was sequenced in a study of blood T cell repertoires in COVID-19. TCRdb's copy holds only in-frame clones and misses some; the assay was immunoSEQ multiplex PCR. The sample lists about 120,000 clones, around 81% occurring once. The source material was peripheral blood. Receptors originate from a human donor in a cohort sampled during active COVID-19.

The chain combines TRBV11-3 with TRBJ2-3; TRBD1 agrees at 8 bases. Germline V CDR1 and CDR2: SGHNT, YENEEA. V lost 1 base and J lost 1; bases outside the gene matches: 4. The CDR3 runs to 16 residues. CDR3 protein: CASSLVRGQGTDTQYF. Here the CDR3 DNA reads TGTGCCAGCAGCTTAGTTCGGGGACAGGGCACAGATACGCAGTATTTT.

The rearrangement joins TRBV4-3 to TRBJ1-2; no definite D call. CDR3 size: 15 residues. Germline V gives CDR1 LGHNA, CDR2 YSLEER. V shed 2 bases and J shed 4 bases, with 14 bases lying between them. The CDR3 DNA reads as TGCGCCAGCAGCCAACCTTTTGGGGAGGGCTATGGCTACACCTTC. Protein sequence: CASSQPFGEGYGYTF.

V is TRBV4-2 and J is TRBJ2-1; tentatively, D is TRBD2 (5 bases). Germline CDR1 reads LGHNA; CDR2 reads YNFKEQ. Trimming took off 0 bases at V and 4 bases at J, with 16 bases between the two ends. The CDR3 runs to 17 residues. DNA of the CDR3: TGTGCCAGCAGCCAAGACCGGACTCCTACCCCGTACAATGAGCAGTTCTTC. Residues: CASSQDRTPTPYNEQFF.

This CDR3 reads CASSDANSDRGLHEQYF. The CDR3 DNA is TGTGCCAGCAGCGACGCGAACTCGGACAGGGGTCTGCACGAGCAGTACTTC. The V gene is TRBV7-9, the J gene TRBJ2-7; TRBD1 aligns across 9 bases. Germline CDR1 is SEHNR and CDR2 is FQNEAQ (reference sequence). The V and J ends lost 5 bases and 5 bases, in that order; junction bases with no gene match: 16. The CDR3 runs to 17 residues.

This clone was observed a few times. This sequence joins TRBV28 and TRBJ2-7; 10 bases are a match to TRBD2. Trimming removed 5 bases from V and 5 bases from J; junction bases left unmatched: 9. CDR3 length: 15 residues. Germline CDR1 is MDHEN and CDR2 is SYDVKM. CDR3 loop: CASSAPSGSFHEQYF. CDR3 DNA sequence: TGTGCCAGCAGTGCCCCTAGCGGGAGCTTCCACGAGCAGTACTTC.

This clone occurred a few times. The V and J genes are TRBV25-1 and TRBJ1-4; a weak D match, TRBD1 (5 bases). Trimming removed 7 bases from V and 8 bases from J, with 14 bases in between. The V gene's germline CDR1 is MGHDK and CDR2 SYGVNS. CDR3 length: 13 amino acids. In DNA form, the CDR3 reads TGTGCCAGCATGACGGACAACCAGGAAAAACTGTTTTTT. It translates to CASMTDNQEKLFF.

The rearrangement links TRBV5-4 to TRBJ1-1, with TRBD1 matching over 9 bases. Per the germline V gene, CDR1 is SGHNT and CDR2 is YYREEE (reference sequence). V dropped 1 base and J dropped 2; count of bases not matched to a gene: 3. The CDR3 runs 15 residues. CDR3 in DNA: TGTGCCAGCAGCTTGCCGGACAGGGGTAACACTGAAGCTTTCTTT. Translation: CASSLPDRGNTEAFF.

The chain joins TRBV11-1 to TRBJ2-7; possibly TRBD1 for D (6 bases). V was cut by 4 bases and J by 4 bases, with 17 bases left in between. The CDR3 runs to 15 residues. Per the germline V gene, CDR1 is SGHAT and CDR2 is FQDESV (reference sequence). The CDR3 protein is CASSSSDRQKYEQYF. CDR3 nucleotides: TGTGCCAGCAGCTCCTCCGACAGGCAGAAATACGAGCAGTACTTC. Full variable domain (outside the CDR3, taken from reference TRBV11-1 and TRBJ2-7): EAEVAQSPRYKITEKSQAVAFWCDPISGHATLYWYRQILGQGPELLVQFQDESVVDDSQLPKDRFSAERLKGVDSTLKIQPAELGDSAMYLCASSSSDRQKYEQYFGPGTRLTVT.

The rearrangement uses TRBV7-2 and TRBJ2-7; a weak D match, TRBD1 (6 bases). Germline loops: CDR1 SGHTA, CDR2 FQGNSA. The CDR3 contains 14 residues. V lost 1 base to trimming and J lost 6 bases, with 13 bases between them. The CDR3, as DNA: TGTGCCAGCAGCTTAGGGTACAGGGCGGGCGAGCAGTACTTC. This gives the protein CASSLGYRAGEQYF.

The chain couples TRBV21-1 to TRBJ2-7; the table's D call TRBD2 went unverified against the DNA. TRBV21-1 is annotated as a pseudogene. The CDR3 sequence is 18 residues long. DNA for the CDR3: TGTGCCAGCAGCAAAGTGGCGGCTAGCGGGAGGGCCTCCTACGAGCAGTACTTC. It specifies CASSKVAASGRASYEQYF.

The chain is built from TRBV3-1 (or the pseudogene TRBV3-2) and TRBJ2-1, with D possibly being TRBD2 (5 bases). Germline V lookup: CDR1 LGHDT, CDR2 YNNKEL (reference sequence). Trimming stripped 6 bases from V and 0 bases from J, with 15 bases between. This CDR3 has 16 residues. The CDR3 is CASSLAGVSSYNEQFF. In nucleotides, the CDR3 is TGTGCCAGCAGTCTAGCAGGCGTTAGCTCCTACAATGAGCAGTTCTTC.

The rearrangement uses TRBV15 and TRBJ1-4, with a tentative D call TRBD1 (6 bases). The CDR3 is 18 amino acids. Trimming left V 2 bases short and J 3 bases short, with 19 bases between. The germline CDR1 and CDR2 sequences are LNHNV and YYDKDF (reference sequence). The CDR3 DNA sequence: TGTGCCACCAGCAGAAGTAAAGGGGGTAATGAAGCTAATGAAAAACTGTTTTTT. It translates to CATSRSKGGNEANEKLFF.

The chain joins TRBV30 to TRBJ1-1; D possibly corresponds to TRBD1 (5 bases). Germline CDR1 reads GTSNPN; CDR2 reads SVGIG (reference sequence). The V and J ends lost 6 bases and 1 base respectively, with 12 bases between them. The CDR3 consists of 13 residues. CDR3 DNA: TGTGCCTGTATCGGGGGGAGGAACACTGAAGCTTTCTTT. Translating gives CACIGGRNTEAFF. The full variable domain, its missing parts supplied by reference TRBV30 and TRBJ1-1, is SQTIHQWPATLVQPVGSPLSLECTVEGTSNPNLYWYRQAAGRGLQLLFYSVGIGQISSEVPQNLSASRPQDRQFILSSKKLLLSDSGFYLCACIGGRNTEAFFGQGTRLTVV.

The chain uses TRBV2 and TRBJ2-5; D gene uncertain. Germline CDR1 and CDR2: SNHLY and FYNNEI. The V end lost 4 bases, the J end lost 2 bases, and 14 bases lay between the germline ends. The CDR3 extends over 15 amino acids. The CDR3 coding sequence is TGTGCCAGCAGTGTGCGCCACTACCGACAAGAGACCCAGTACTTC. Translation gives CASSVRHYRQETQYF.

This chain links TRBV5-4 with TRBJ1-1, with 10 positions matching TRBD1. Germline lookup yields CDR1 SGHNT and CDR2 YYREEE (reference sequence). V trimming: 0 bases; J trimming: 11 bases; junction bases outside the gene matches: 13. This CDR3 is built from 16 residues. The CDR3 sequence is CASSLVRGQGHPGAFF. The CDR3 DNA reads as TGTGCCAGCAGCTTGGTCCGGGGACAGGGGCACCCCGGCGCTTTCTTT.

This clone has just a few counts. The chain joins TRBV27 to TRBJ1-1, with 10 bases that match TRBD1. The length of the CDR3 is 15 residues. Trimming at V came to 5 bases and at J to 5 bases, leaving 8 bases not matched to a gene. Germline CDR1 reads MNHEY; CDR2 reads SMNVEV (reference sequence). The CDR3 region has the DNA TGTGCCAGCAGTACCCCGGGACAGGGGAAGACTGAAGCTTTCTTT. This translates into CASSTPGQGKTEAFF.

The rearrangement joins TRBV6-1 to TRBJ2-6; D not certain. The CDR3 runs 15 residues. V was pared by 3 bases and J by 0 bases, with 6 bases between. Germline CDR1 MNHNS, CDR2 SASEGT. The CDR3 loop reads CASSDGLSGANVLTF. CDR3 nucleotide sequence: TGTGCCAGCAGTGATGGCCTCTCTGGGGCCAACGTCCTGACTTTC.

The V gene is TRBV27, the J gene TRBJ1-2; 7 bases match TRBD1. This CDR3 comprises 16 residues. The germline V gene has CDR1 MNHEY and CDR2 SMNVEV (reference sequence). After removal of 5 bases from V and 8 bases from J, the junction contained 17 bases not matched to a gene. The CDR3 loop is CASSRRNDRAGGGYTF. CDR3 nucleotide sequence: TGTGCCAGCAGTCGTAGGAACGACAGGGCGGGAGGAGGCTACACCTTC.

This sequence joins TRBV7-3 and TRBJ2-2; 8 nucleotides align to TRBD1. Germline-derived CDR1 and CDR2 are SGHTA and FQGTGA. With V trimmed by 1 base and J by 6 bases, 10 bases remained unmatched. The CDR3 has 17 amino acids. The DNA of the CDR3 is TGTGCCAGCAGCTTAATCGTTGCAGGGGGCCAATCCGGGGAGCTGTTTTTT. Translating gives CASSLIVAGGQSGELFF.

The chain has TRBV6-4 and TRBJ2-2; the match to TRBD1 covers 8 bases. This CDR3 is built from 14 residues. Germline CDR1 is MRHNA and CDR2 is SNTAGT. V was clipped by 3 bases and J by 6 bases; unmatched bases: 3. The chain's CDR3 is CASSETGAAGELFF. CDR3 sequence (DNA): TGTGCCAGCAGTGAGACAGGGGCGGCCGGGGAGCTGTTTTTT.

The rearrangement uses TRBV7-9 and TRBJ1-1; D is unresolved. Per germline, CDR1 SEHNR and CDR2 FQNEAQ (reference sequence). The CDR3 has 14 amino acids. Trimming pared 4 bases from V and 1 base from J, leaving 10 bases between. CDR3 DNA sequence: TGTGCCAGCAGCTCGAGAGGGAAGAACACTGAAGCTTTCTTT. This sequence encodes CASSSRGKNTEAFF.

The chain links TRBV5-6 to TRBJ1-2, with 8 bases aligning to TRBD1. CDR1 is SGHDT, CDR2 YYEEEE, per germline. The CDR3 runs 14 residues. J lost 6 bases, V lost 4 bases, and 8 bases had no gene match. The CDR3, as DNA: TGTGCCAGCAGCCCGGACAGGGTCCGAGATGGCTACACCTTC. Protein product: CASSPDRVRDGYTF.

The gene calls are TRBV11-3 and TRBJ2-1; D is possibly TRBD2 (6 bases). With 6 bases removed from V and 5 bases from J, the gap between germline ends came to 14 bases. The CDR3 is 14 residues long. Germline-derived CDR1 and CDR2 are SGHNT and YENEEA. The CDR3 spells CASREGVTNNEQFF. The CDR3 nucleotides read TGTGCCAGCAGGGAGGGAGTCACAAACAATGAGCAGTTCTTC.

The V call is TRBV6-2 or TRBV6-3, the J call TRBJ2-1; 8 bases align to TRBD2. The CDR3 is 12 residues long. Per the germline V gene, CDR1 is MNHEY and CDR2 is SVGEGT. The V segment lost 4 bases and the J segment 10 bases; nucleotides outside the gene matches: 3. In DNA, the CDR3 is TGTGCCAGCAGTTCGGGGGGGCGAGAGCAGTTCTTC. Translating it yields CASSSGGREQFF.

The V gene is TRBV18, the J gene TRBJ2-1, with D possibly TRBD1 on 5 matching bases. Trimming left V 4 bases short and J 2 bases short, with 15 bases between. This CDR3 spans 16 amino acids. Germline V gene sequence: CDR1 KGHSH, CDR2 LQKENI. The CDR3 loop reads CASSLTGRFPYNEQFF. The CDR3 nucleotides are TGTGCCAGCTCACTTACAGGCCGTTTTCCCTACAATGAGCAGTTCTTC.

A note on this clone: Its ends do not fully match the called genes, so a read error is possible. The rearrangement links TRBV18 to TRBJ1-1; 8 bases match TRBD1. The CDR3 extends over 13 amino acids. The germline CDR1 and CDR2 sequences are KGHSH and LQKENI. The CDR3: CTSSLTGDTEAFF. In DNA form, the CDR3 reads TGTACCAGCTCATTGACAGGGGACACTGAAGCTTTCTTT.

The rearrangement links TRBV7-9 to TRBJ2-2; 9 bases fit TRBD1. Trimming cost V 2 bases and J 1 base; bases outside gene matches: 11. CDR1 and CDR2 (germline): SEHNR, FQNEAQ (reference sequence). This CDR3 is 19 amino acids long. CDR3 region: CASSLLGQGLFQNTGELFF. The CDR3 region has the DNA TGTGCCAGCAGCTTACTGGGACAGGGTTTATTCCAGAACACCGGGGAGCTGTTTTTT.

The chain uses TRBV19 and TRBJ1-3; D not certain. The V end lost 6 bases, the J end lost 0 bases, and 9 bases lay between the germline ends. Germline assignment: CDR1 LNHDA and CDR2 SQIVND (reference sequence). This CDR3 has 14 amino acids. The CDR3 DNA sequence: TGTGCCAGTAGCGCGAAGAGCTCTGGAAACACCATATATTTT. This gives the protein CASSAKSSGNTIYF.

V usage is TRBV5-1 and J usage is TRBJ1-1, with D possibly matching TRBD1 (6 bases). The CDR3 has 13 amino acids. V was trimmed by 4 bases and J by 3 bases, leaving 10 bases between them. CDR1 is SGHRS, CDR2 YFSETQ, per germline. Here the CDR3 DNA reads TGCGCCAGCAGCCCTCAGGGGTACACTGAAGCTTTCTTT. Translation gives CASSPQGYTEAFF.

This clone has a single count. The chain joins TRBV5-1 to TRBJ2-6; tentative D call: TRBD1 (5 bases). CDR1 is SGHRS and CDR2 is YFSETQ in the germline V gene. This CDR3 has 19 residues. Trimming took 5 bases from V and 0 from J, leaving 21 bases between them. Here the CDR3 DNA reads TGCGCCAGCAGTTTGAATACCTGGGGCCGTCTCTCTGGGGCCAACGTCCTGACTTTC. This codes for CASSLNTWGRLSGANVLTF.

This chain joins TRBV11-2 and TRBJ1-3; D is possibly TRBD1 (5 bases). Germline V lookup: CDR1 SGHAT, CDR2 FQNNGV. Between the trimmed V and J ends, which lost 9 bases and 0 bases, there was a span of 12 bases. The CDR3 length is 14 residues. The CDR3 reads CASERGDSGNTIYF. The CDR3 bases are TGTGCCAGTGAGCGGGGGGACTCTGGAAACACCATATATTTT.